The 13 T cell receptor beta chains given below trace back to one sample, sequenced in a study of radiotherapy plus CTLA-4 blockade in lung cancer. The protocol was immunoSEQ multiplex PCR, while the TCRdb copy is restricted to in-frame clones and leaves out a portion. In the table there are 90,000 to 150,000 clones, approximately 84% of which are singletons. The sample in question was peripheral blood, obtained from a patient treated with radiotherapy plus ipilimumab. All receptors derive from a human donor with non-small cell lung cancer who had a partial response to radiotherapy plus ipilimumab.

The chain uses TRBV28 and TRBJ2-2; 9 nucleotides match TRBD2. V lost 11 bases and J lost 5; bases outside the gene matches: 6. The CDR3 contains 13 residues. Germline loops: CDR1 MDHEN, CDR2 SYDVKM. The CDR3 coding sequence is TGTGCCGCCCTTAGCGGGAGTACCGGGGAGCTGTTTTTT. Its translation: CAALSGSTGELFF. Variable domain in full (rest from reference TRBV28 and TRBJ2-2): DVKVTQSSRYLVKRTGEKVFLECVQDMDHENMFWYRQDPGLGLRLIYFSYDVKMKEKGDIPEGYSVSREKKERFSLILESASTNQTSMYLCAALSGSTGELFFGEGSRLTVL.

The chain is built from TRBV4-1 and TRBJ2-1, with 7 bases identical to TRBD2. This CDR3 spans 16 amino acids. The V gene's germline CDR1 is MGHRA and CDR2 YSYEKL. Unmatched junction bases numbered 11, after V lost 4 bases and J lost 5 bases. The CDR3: CASSPVLGLADNEQFF. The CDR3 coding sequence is TGCGCCAGCAGCCCCGTGCTAGGGCTAGCGGACAATGAGCAGTTCTTC.

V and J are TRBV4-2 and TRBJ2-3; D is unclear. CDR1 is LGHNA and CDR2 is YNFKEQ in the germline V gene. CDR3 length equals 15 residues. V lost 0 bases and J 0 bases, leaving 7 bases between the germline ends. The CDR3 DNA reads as TGTGCCAGCAGCCAAGAATTACGGAGCACAGATACGCAGTATTTT. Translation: CASSQELRSTDTQYF.

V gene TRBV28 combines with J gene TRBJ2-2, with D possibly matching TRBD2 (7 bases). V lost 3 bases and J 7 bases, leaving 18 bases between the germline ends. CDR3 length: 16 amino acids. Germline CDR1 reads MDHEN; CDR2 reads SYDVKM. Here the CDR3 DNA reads TGTGCCAGCAGTTTTTCGGGGGGCTCGGTGATCGGGGAGCTGTTTTTT. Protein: CASSFSGGSVIGELFF.

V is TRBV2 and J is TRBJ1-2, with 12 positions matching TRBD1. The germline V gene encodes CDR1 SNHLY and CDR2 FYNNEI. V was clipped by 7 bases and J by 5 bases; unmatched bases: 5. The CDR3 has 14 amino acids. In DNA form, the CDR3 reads TGTGCCAGCATCCGGGACAGGGGGCGGTATGGCTACACCTTC. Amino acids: CASIRDRGRYGYTF.

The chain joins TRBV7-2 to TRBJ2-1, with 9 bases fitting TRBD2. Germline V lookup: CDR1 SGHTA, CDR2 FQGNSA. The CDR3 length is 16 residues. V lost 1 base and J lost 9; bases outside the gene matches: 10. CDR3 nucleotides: TGTGCCAGCAGCTTAGTCCCCAGCGGGAGGTCCGTTGAGCAGTTCTTC. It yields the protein CASSLVPSGRSVEQFF.

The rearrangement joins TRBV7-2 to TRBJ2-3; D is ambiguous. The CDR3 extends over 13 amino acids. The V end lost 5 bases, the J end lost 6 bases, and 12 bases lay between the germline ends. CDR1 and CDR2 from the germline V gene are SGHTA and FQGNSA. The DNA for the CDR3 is TGTGCCAGCAGCCTTACACGATTGGATACGCAGTATTTT. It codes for CASSLTRLDTQYF.

This CDR3 is CASSPRQGNSPLHF. The CDR3 DNA is TGTGCCAGCTCACCAAGACAGGGGAATTCACCCCTCCACTTT. The chain carries TRBV18 and TRBJ1-6, with TRBD1 matching 8 bases. V was clipped by 2 bases and J by 7 bases; unmatched bases: 1. This CDR3 contains 14 residues. Germline CDR1 reads KGHSH; CDR2 reads LQKENI.

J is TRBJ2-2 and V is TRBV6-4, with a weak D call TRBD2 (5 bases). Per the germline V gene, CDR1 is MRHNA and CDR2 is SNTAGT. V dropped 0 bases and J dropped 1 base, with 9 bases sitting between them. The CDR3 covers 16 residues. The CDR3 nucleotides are TGTGCCAGCAGTGACTCGATTCGGGGGAACACCGGGGAGCTGTTTTTT. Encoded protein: CASSDSIRGNTGELFF.

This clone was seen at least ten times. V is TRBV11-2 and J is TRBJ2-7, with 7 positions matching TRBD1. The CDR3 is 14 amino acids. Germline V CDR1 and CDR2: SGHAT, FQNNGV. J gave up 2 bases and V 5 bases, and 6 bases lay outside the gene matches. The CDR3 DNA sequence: TGTGCCAGCAGCGGGTTGGACAGGCCCTACGAGCAGTACGTC. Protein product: CASSGLDRPYEQYV.

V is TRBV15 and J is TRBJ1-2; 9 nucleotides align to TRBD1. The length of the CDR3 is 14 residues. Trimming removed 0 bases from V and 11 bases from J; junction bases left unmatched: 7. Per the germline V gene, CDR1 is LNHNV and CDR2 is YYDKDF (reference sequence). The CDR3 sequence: CATSRDPNRGLYTF. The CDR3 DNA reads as TGTGCCACCAGCAGAGATCCAAACAGGGGGCTTTACACCTTC.

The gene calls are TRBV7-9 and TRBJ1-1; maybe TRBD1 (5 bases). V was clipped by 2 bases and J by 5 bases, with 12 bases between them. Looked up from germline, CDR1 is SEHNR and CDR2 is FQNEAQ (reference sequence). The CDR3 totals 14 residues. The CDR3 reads CASSLLERGTEAFF. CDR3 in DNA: TGTGCCAGCAGCTTACTGGAGCGGGGGACTGAAGCTTTCTTT. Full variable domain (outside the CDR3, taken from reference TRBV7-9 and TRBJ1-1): DTGVSQNPRHKITKRGQNVTFRCDPISEHNRLYWYRQTLGQGPEFLTYFQNEAQLEKSRLLSDRFSAERPKGSFSTLEIQRTEQGDSAMYLCASSLLERGTEAFFGQGTRLTVV.

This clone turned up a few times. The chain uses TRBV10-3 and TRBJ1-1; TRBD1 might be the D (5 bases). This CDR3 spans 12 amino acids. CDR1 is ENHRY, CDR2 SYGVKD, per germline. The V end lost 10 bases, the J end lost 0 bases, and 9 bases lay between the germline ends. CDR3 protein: CANQGLNTEAFF. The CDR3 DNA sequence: TGTGCCAACCAGGGCTTGAACACTGAAGCTTTCTTT.